These T cell receptor beta chains were read from a single sample in a study of blood T cell repertoires in COVID-19. The protocol was immunoSEQ multiplex PCR, while the TCRdb copy is restricted to in-frame clones and leaves out a portion. This table has 320,000 or so clones, approximately 84% appearing once. The sequenced sample consisted of PBMCs or T cells enriched from blood (not recorded which). Every receptor here comes from a woman aged 30 to 39 who had recovered from COVID-19. CDR3s leave out the opening cysteine and the closing phenylalanine or tryptophan.

v_call cdr3_aa
TRBV27 ASSLRTGAGTEAF
TRBV19 ASSIAPWTGGGDGYT
TRBV6-5 ASSNTKRGQETQY
TRBV5-1 ASSLGTLNTEAF
TRBV7-9 ASSSDRVVNTQY
TRBV30 AWGRGVYNEQF
TRBV28 ASSLDRGLRGTEAF
TRBV2 ASSAQEGSTDTQY
TRBV29-1 SAWTGTNTEAF
TRBV9 ASSVGPPPFNEQF